A selection of T cell receptor beta chains follows, all from one sample in a study of PD-1 blockade in classical Hodgkin lymphoma. Profiled with immunoSEQ multiplex PCR; TCRdb holds only in-frame clones, not every one. The top ten clones hold around 2.4% of a sample with 90,000 or so clones, around 90% of them seen once. The sequencing here drew on peripheral blood mononuclear cells (PBMCs), taken before the second cycle of nivolumab. All receptors come from a human donor with classical Hodgkin lymphoma. Each CDR3 is given with its conserved first and last residue.

TRBV7-9	TRBJ2-3	CASSPLLAGVSDTQYF
TRBV5-4	TRBJ2-1	CASSLLAGGQDEQFF
TRBV2	TRBJ2-1	CASSELRLGGEQFF
TRBV7-8	TRBJ1-5	CASSPGPGGLVPQHF
TRBV18	TRBJ1-1	CASSPTITTTMGNTEAFF
TRBV20-1	TRBJ2-2	CSVGLAGELFF
TRBV25-1	TRBJ1-4	CASSRQDKLFF
TRBV4-2	TRBJ2-7	CASSQDRLGDEQYF
TRBV4-2	TRBJ2-1	CASSQVGGTSGNEQFF
TRBV7-8	TRBJ2-5	CASSLVGLGDETQYF
TRBV27	TRBJ1-5	CASSLGVTQPQHF
TRBV27	TRBJ1-1	CASGQGVYTEAFF
TRBV7-9	TRBJ2-7	CASSLGGGRAVDEQYF
TRBV4-2	TRBJ2-7	CASSQGGLAGSNEQYF
TRBV28	TRBJ1-4	CASSFGQLNEKLFF
TRBV28	TRBJ2-1	CASSPPGQVNGEQFF
TRBV7-8	TRBJ1-3	CASSSWTGGGNTIYF
TRBV29-1	TRBJ2-5	CSARLGTVQETQYF
TRBV6-6	TRBJ2-7	CASNQPPNYEQYF
TRBV6-5	TRBJ1-6	CASTPGRVVGSPLHF
TRBV10-3	TRBJ2-7	CATREFSYEQYF
TRBV25-1	TRBJ2-3	CASSEPRHRTGGTDTQYF
TRBV30	TRBJ2-7	CAGSGRIGDEQYF
TRBV29-1	TRBJ1-1	CSVESGGGSTEAFF
TRBV19	TRBJ2-5	CASSPGQPTGQYF
TRBV7-9	TRBJ2-3	CASRKAEGADTQYF
TRBV5-1	TRBJ2-3	CASSFFQLGSLDTQYF
TRBV19	TRBJ2-7	CASSVPGTAYEQYF
TRBV9	TRBJ1-5	CASSVAPGGEQPQHF
TRBV6-5	TRBJ2-2	CASNLDRSNTGELFF
TRBV10-3	TRBJ2-7	CATGLAGYSYEQYF
TRBV27	TRBJ2-4	CASSPSRRANIQYF